These 6 T cell receptor beta chains originate from one sample sequenced in a study of tissue T cells after allogeneic stem cell transplantation. The time point denotes: mouse harvest day 14 after allogeneic transplant. Mouse grafts combined 10^7 T-cell-depleted bone marrow cells with 10^6 splenic CD5+ T cells. Assay used: immunoSEQ multiplex PCR; TCRdb lists only in-frame clones, some missing. The sample holds 4,500 to 5,500 clones; approximately 30% are singletons and the top ten take around 4.2%. The sequenced sample was skin. These receptors were obtained from a female BALB/c mouse given C57BL/6 T cells with graft-versus-host disease after an allogeneic hematopoietic cell transplant.

In its sample, this clone ranks as medium-sized (0.01 to 0.1%). The gene names here belong to mouse. The CDR3 goes on 1 residue after the read ends, and that part is filled in from the germline J gene. The chain joins TRBV26 to TRBJ2-7; D is unresolved. Germline values: CDR1 KGHPV, CDR2 FQNQEV (reference sequence). This CDR3 is 10 amino acids long. Trimming took 1 base from V and 5 from J, leaving 0 bases between them. The sequenced part of the CDR3 DNA is TGTGCCAGCAGTCTGTATGAACAGTAC. Translating gives CASSLYEQY. The complete CDR3 protein is CASSLYEQYF. The full variable domain, completed using reference TRBV26 and TRBJ2-7, is NSKVIQTPRYLVKGQGQKAKMRCIPEKGHPVVFWYQQNKNNEFKFLINFQNQEVLQQIDMTEKRFSAECPSNSPCSLEIQSSEAGDSALYLCASSLYEQYFGPGTRLTVL.

Concerning this clone itself: Gene names follow the mouse nomenclature. The read ends 1 residue early relative to the CDR3; the germline J gene fills the gap. The gene calls are TRBV5 and TRBJ2-3; 8 positions match TRBD2. After removal of 0 bases from V and 0 bases from J, the junction contained 5 bases not matched to a gene. Germline V CDR1 and CDR2: LGHNA, YNLKQL (reference sequence). CDR3 length: 17 residues. The DNA read from the CDR3 is TGTGCCAGCAGCCAAGAAAGGGGGGGCGCAAGTGCAGAAACGCTGTAT. It yields the protein CASSQERGGASAETLY. The whole CDR3 protein is CASSQERGGASAETLYF.

Worth noting for this clone: Germline and genes: mouse. The read ends 1 residue early relative to the CDR3; the germline J gene fills the gap. The rearrangement joins TRBV26 to TRBJ1-1, with D uncertain. Germline loops: CDR1 KGHPV, CDR2 FQNQEV (reference sequence). The V and J ends lost 5 bases and 0 bases respectively, with 4 bases between them. The CDR3 contains 12 residues. CDR3 DNA, as far as it was read: TGTGCCAGCAGTTGGACAAACACAGAAGTCTTC. Protein product: CASSWTNTEVF. The full-length CDR3 reads as CASSWTNTEVFF.

This clone qualifies as medium-sized. Genes here carry mouse names. The CDR3 extends 1 residue past the end of the read, so its final part is completed from the germline J gene. The V call is TRBV23, the J call TRBJ2-5; the table calls TRBD2, which could not be checked here. CDR1 is KGHTA, CDR2 FQNQQP, per germline. The CDR3 has 14 amino acids. CDR3 DNA (partial): TGCTCCAGCAGTCGGACTGGGGGTCAAGACACCCAGTAC. Encoded protein: CSSSRTGGQDTQY. The whole CDR3 sequence is CSSSRTGGQDTQYF.

By frequency in the sample, this clone is large (0.1 to 1%). Each gene name is a mouse one. The CDR3 goes on 1 residue after the read ends, and that part is filled in from the germline J gene. The chain carries TRBV19 and TRBJ1-3, with D possibly matching TRBD1 (5 bases). Trimming shortened V by 5 bases and J by 13 bases, and 13 bases separated the two germline ends. Germline values: CDR1 FNHDT, CDR2 SITEND (reference sequence). The CDR3 has 11 amino acids. The sequenced CDR3 bases are TGTGCCAGCAGGTCGCCGGGGGTCCTCTAT. Translated: CASRSPGVLY. The full-length CDR3 reads as CASRSPGVLYF.

Worth noting for this clone: Gene names are mouse gene names. The DNA ends 1 residue before the CDR3 does, and the rest of the CDR3 is filled in from the germline J gene. The chain links TRBV26 to TRBJ2-7, with TRBD1 as a possible D gene (5 bases). Trimming cost V 2 bases and J 6 bases, with 8 bases left between them. The CDR3 consists of 12 residues. CDR1 KGHPV and CDR2 FQNQEV come from the germline V gene (reference sequence). CDR3: CASSLTRVEQYF. The sequenced CDR3 bases are TGTGCCAGCAGTCTGACCAGGGTTGAACAGTAC. Drawing the rest from reference TRBV26 and TRBJ2-7, the complete variable domain is NSKVIQTPRYLVKGQGQKAKMRCIPEKGHPVVFWYQQNKNNEFKFLINFQNQEVLQQIDMTEKRFSAECPSNSPCSLEIQSSEAGDSALYLCASSLTRVEQYFGPGTRLTVL.